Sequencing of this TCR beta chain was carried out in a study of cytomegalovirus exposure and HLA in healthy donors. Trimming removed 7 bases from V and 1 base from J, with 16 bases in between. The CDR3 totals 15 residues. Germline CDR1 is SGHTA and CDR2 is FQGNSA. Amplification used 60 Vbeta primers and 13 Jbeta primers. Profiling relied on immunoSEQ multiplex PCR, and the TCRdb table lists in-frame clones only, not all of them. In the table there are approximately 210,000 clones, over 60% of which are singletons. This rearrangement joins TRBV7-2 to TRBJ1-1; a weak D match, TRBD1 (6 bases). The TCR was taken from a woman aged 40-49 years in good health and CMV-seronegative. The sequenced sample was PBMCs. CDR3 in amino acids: CASTRKGDGNTEAFF. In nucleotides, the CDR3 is TGTGCCAGCACCCGAAAGGGGGACGGGAACACTGAAGCTTTCTTT.